What follows are 10 T cell receptor beta chains derived from one specimen sequenced in a study of blood T cells in healthy people across ages. A J-beta primer mix and a sample-barcoded 5' primer were used in a second PCR of roughly 6 to 11 cycles. From the 5' RACE reads, TCRdb called clonotypes with MiXCR, one entry per CDR3 protein. The sample holds hundreds of thousands of distinct CDR3 sequences, 21% seen once. Input material: blood. These receptors all come from a man between 65 and 80 years old in good health.

This clonotype was seen a handful of times. The chain is built from TRBV4-1 and TRBJ2-3; D unclear. The CDR3 covers 14 residues. Germline assignment: CDR1 MGHRA and CDR2 YSYEKL. V shed 2 bases and J shed 6 bases, with 12 bases lying between them. CDR3 sequence reads: CASSQQDLSDTQYF. The CDR3 DNA reads TGCGCCAGCAGCCAACAAGACCTCAGCGATACGCAGTATTTT.

The CDR3 coding sequence is TGTGCCAGCAGCCCCGTCGTGGGAGTCTCCTACAATGAGCAGTTCTTC. As protein: CASSPVVGVSYNEQFF. V and J are TRBV7-2 and TRBJ2-1; D perhaps matches TRBD2 (5 bases). Germline-derived CDR1 and CDR2 are SGHTA and FQGNSA. V lost 5 bases and J lost 0, with 14 bases in between. This CDR3 comprises 16 residues.

This clonotype was seen a few times. This chain joins TRBV5-5 and TRBJ2-7; 9 bases are shared with TRBD1. V lost 0 bases and J lost 5; bases outside the gene matches: 3. Germline CDR1 SGHKS, CDR2 YYEKEE (reference sequence). CDR3 length: 14 residues. This chain's CDR3 is CASSLAGTGNEQYF. The CDR3, as DNA: TGTGCCAGCAGCTTGGCCGGGACAGGGAACGAGCAGTACTTC.

This clonotype was counted only a few times. This chain joins TRBV6-1 and TRBJ2-2, with 8 bases that match TRBD1. The CDR3 contains 15 residues. V gave up 6 bases and J gave up 2 bases; unmatched junction bases: 5. The germline gives CDR1 MNHNS, CDR2 SASEGT. CDR3 coding DNA: TGTGCCAGCAGACCCGGGACAGGAAACACCGGGGAGCTGTTTTTT. Translated: CASRPGTGNTGELFF.

Details on this clonotype: A much larger clone sits a single nucleotide away, making a read error possible. The rearrangement links TRBV14 to TRBJ2-1; no firm D call. Between the trimmed V and J ends, which lost 4 bases and 12 bases, there was a span of 13 bases. The CDR3 sequence is 12 residues long. Germline assignment: CDR1 SGHDN and CDR2 FVKESK. This CDR3 reads CASSLGYHGQFF. The CDR3 nucleotides read TGTGCCAGCAGCCTAGGGTACCATGGGCAGTTCTTC.

This clonotype was picked up a small number of times. The V and J genes are TRBV20-1 and TRBJ2-5; either TRBD1 or TRBD2 may supply D (5 bases each). Germline V gene sequence: CDR1 DFQATT, CDR2 SNEGSKA (reference sequence). V lost 0 bases, J lost 2 bases, and 13 bases lay in between. There are 15 residues in the CDR3. The CDR3 DNA sequence: TGCAGTGCTAGAGATGGGACGGACCCGCAAGAGACCCAGTACTTC. The encoded protein is CSARDGTDPQETQYF.

This clonotype came up a few times. The chain is built from TRBV29-1 and TRBJ2-7; 16 nucleotides match TRBD2. This CDR3 has 18 residues. Trimming took 5 bases from V and 6 from J; bases not matched to a gene: 16. Germline-derived CDR1 and CDR2 are SQVTM and ANQGSEA. As DNA, the CDR3 is TGCAGCGTTAGAATGCCGGGACTAGCGGGAGGGCATTTCTTCGAGCAGTACTTC. Residues: CSVRMPGLAGGHFFEQYF.

This clonotype was detected once. This chain's CDR3 is CANQSRDRGQETQYF. DNA for the CDR3: TGTGCCAACCAGAGCCGGGACAGGGGCCAAGAGACCCAGTACTTC. The chain couples TRBV6-1 to TRBJ2-5; 10 nucleotides agree with TRBD1. After removal of 10 bases from V and 1 base from J, the junction contained 9 bases not matched to a gene. Per the germline V gene, CDR1 is MNHNS and CDR2 is SASEGT. The CDR3 is 15 residues long.

The chain combines TRBV9 with TRBJ1-1, with a possible D match to TRBD1 (5 bases). In germline, CDR1 is SGDLS, CDR2 YYNGEE. The V end was cut by 4 bases, the J end by 3 bases, with 16 bases between. There are 15 residues in the CDR3. As DNA, the CDR3 is TGTGCCAGCAGCCCCCGGGCAGGGAGCGACACTGAAGCTTTCTTT. Its translation: CASSPRAGSDTEAFF.

This clonotype has more than one count but fewer than ten. V and J are TRBV6-2 or TRBV6-3 and TRBJ2-3, with D possibly being TRBD2 (5 bases). The germline V gene encodes CDR1 MNHEY and CDR2 SVGEGT. The CDR3 length is 15 residues. Trimming removed 5 bases at V and 4 bases at J, with 16 bases between. CDR3 amino acids: CASSLLASRADTQYF. The CDR3 DNA reads TGTGCCAGCAGTCTTCTGGCGTCGAGGGCAGATACGCAGTATTTT.